This TCR beta chain was identified in a study of CD8 T cells in ankylosing spondylitis (dated by TCRdb to 2017 to 2019). A note on the overall study: T cell receptor beta repertoires were profiled in healthy donors and ankylosing spondylitis patients so that disease-linked TCR variants could be found. The full study cohort comprised around 25 ankylosing spondylitis patients and 85 to 120 healthy donors. Peripheral blood was sampled, and synovial fluid was also collected from ankylosing spondylitis patients.

From its cysteine to its phenylalanine, the CDR3 spans 14 amino acids. The only DNA kept is the CDR3, 42 bases in frame from the first base. V is pruned by 5 bases and J by 5 bases, leaving 4 bases of the junction without a gene match. At least ten counts were recorded for this clonotype. The target of this receptor is not known. It has no much larger one-base neighbor in the sample; base qualities were not kept. For sequencing, an Illumina HiSeq 2500 was employed. Quantitative 5'-RACE with molecular barcodes was the method used to prepare the TCR beta libraries. For the original study's pipeline: A new computational method based on a probabilistic model of VDJ rearrangement was used to identify disease-linked TCR variants. The public reads were run again by TCRdb, first through fastp at Q25 and then through MiXCR, and only productive beta chains were kept. Merged by CDR3 protein, the rows form single entries marked with the most common genes and DNA. What appears here as the V and J calls and clone size reflects TCRdb's work, not the paper's. For this sample the table gives more than 500,000 distinct CDR3 sequences, of which roughly 5.3% were detected only once. The top ten clones comprise around 3.6% of the sample.

Points the paper makes about the study in general: Blood from ankylosing spondylitis patients appeared to be characterized by a TCR beta motif made up of under ten highly homologous amino acid variants. A CD8+ phenotype was shown by the disease-linked clones, which were found at relatively low frequencies in peripheral blood. The disease-linked clones were reported as significantly enriched in matched synovial fluid samples from ankylosing spondylitis patients. Some motif variants were previously reported in synovial fluid and blood of reactive arthritis patients, suggesting common disease-initiation mechanisms.

Source material: blood, either unsorted or a sorted T cell fraction (not recorded which). The receptor's source is a male donor with ankylosing spondylitis. The sequence links TRBV12-3 or TRBV12-4 to TRBJ1-5, and TRBD1 aligns with 9 junction nucleotides. The DNA sequence is given as TGTGCCAGCAGTATGACAGGGGGTTATCAGCCCCAGCATTTT. Its coded protein is CASSMTGGYQPQHF.